This T cell receptor (beta chain) was profiled in a study of shared clonotypes between healthy human individuals. Replicate PCRs for sorted subsets used 200 ng DNA; this equaled 33,000 or so T cell genomes. Assay used: immunoSEQ multiplex PCR; TCRdb lists only in-frame clones, some missing. The table lists roughly 1.5 million clones, under 99% of them singletons. This clone appeared once. Sequences were obtained from naive CD4+ T cells sorted from blood. The subset here: CD45RA+ positively selected. The receptor comes from a man aged 30-40 years in good health.

The CDR3 nucleotides are TGCGCCAGCAGCTTGTTGTCTAGCGGCAATGAGCAGTTCTTC. This translates into CASSLLSSGNEQFF. The chain couples TRBV5-1 to TRBJ2-1; 7 bases agree with TRBD2. The junction had 4 bases not matched to a gene; V was cut back by 1 base and J by 6 bases. The CDR3 has 14 amino acids. CDR1 is SGHRS and CDR2 is YFSETQ in the germline V gene.